A single sample gave rise to the 5 T cell receptor beta chains below, sequenced in a study of T cell clones after liver transplantation. Using immunoSEQ multiplex PCR, the repertoire was profiled, and TCRdb retains in-frame clones only, with some absent. Of 15,000 to 20,000 clones listed, 85% to 90% are singletons. This sample comprised CD8+ T cells from blood, obtained just over 45 months after liver transplant. Receptor source: a human patient who received a liver transplant. Part of the T cell pool may stem from the graft donor.

The chain employs TRBV5-6 and TRBJ1-3; D unclear. V shed 1 base and J shed 0 bases, with 5 bases lying between them. CDR3 size: 14 residues. CDR1 and CDR2 from the germline V gene are SGHDT and YYEEEE. CDR3 in amino acids: CASSLYYSGNTIYF. The DNA for the CDR3 is TGTGCCAGCAGCTTGTACTACTCTGGAAACACCATATATTTT.

The V call is TRBV5-4, the J call TRBJ2-3; 13 nucleotides match TRBD2. The CDR3 sequence is 18 residues long. Germline lookup yields CDR1 SGHNT and CDR2 YYREEE (reference sequence). Germline trimming cut 4 bases from V and 0 bases from J; bases unmatched to any gene: 8. Here the CDR3 reads CASSHAGTSGASTDTQYF. The CDR3 region has the DNA TGTGCCAGCAGCCATGCCGGGACTAGCGGGGCTAGCACAGATACGCAGTATTTT.

In regard to this clone: No DNA is shown, since the ends of the CDR3 on it are uncertain; the CDR3 is the one TCRdb lists. The V call is TRBV7-9, the J call TRBJ2-1; the table's TRBD1 call for D was not verified on the DNA. Germline lookup yields CDR1 SEHNR and CDR2 FQNEAQ (reference sequence). The CDR3 is 13 amino acids long, termini counted. CDR3 amino acids: CASSLVFGSEQFF.

The rearrangement uses TRBV10-3 and TRBJ1-2; weak D call: TRBD1 (5 bases). CDR1 and CDR2 from the germline V gene are ENHRY and SYGVKD. The CDR3 spans 15 residues. V lost 0 bases to trimming and J lost 7 bases, with 15 bases between them. The CDR3 is CAISESGGDYLGYTF. The CDR3, as DNA: TGTGCCATCAGTGAGTCGGGAGGGGATTATCTTGGCTACACCTTC.

The gene calls are TRBV19 and TRBJ2-1; D is perhaps TRBD1 (5 bases). Germline CDR1 LNHDA, CDR2 SQIVND (reference sequence). The CDR3 loop spans 11 amino acids. The V gene lost 6 bases and the J gene lost 7 bases, with 7 bases spanning the gap. CDR3 sequence: CASSQGNEQFF. CDR3 coding DNA: TGTGCCAGTAGCCAGGGAAATGAGCAGTTCTTC.